This T cell receptor (beta chain) was sequenced for a study of patients and donors after allogeneic stem cell transplantation (dated by TCRdb to 2018 to 2021). This clonotype was observed many times. It lacks a known antigen. No base quality values were provided; no much bigger clone lies one nucleotide off. Libraries were made using RT-PCR. TCRdb lists the instrument as NextSeq 550. TCRdb cleaned the public reads at Q25 with fastp, built clones with MiXCR and kept in-frame beta chains. Rows are combined by CDR3 protein, so each entry shows the most common genes and DNA. The table for this sample lists more than 75,000 distinct CDR3 sequences; just under 5% of them were counted only once. The ten biggest clones cover 2.6% of the sample. Trimmed from V: 5 bases; trimmed from J: 4 bases; junction bases lacking a gene match: 6. Spanning cysteine to phenylalanine, the CDR3 consists of 15 amino acids. CDR3 DNA only is kept here, 45 bases in frame from base 1.

Sequenced sample: blood, either unsorted or a sorted T cell fraction (not recorded which). This TCR was recovered from a human donor who was either an allogeneic HSCT recipient or a stem cell or donor lymphocyte infusion donor (not recorded which). It is not recorded whose cells these are; they may come from a transplant donor. The chain uses TRBV12-3 or TRBV12-4 and TRBJ2-3, and TRBD2 matches 10 of the central bases. The CDR3 protein sequence reads: CASSPSGGDADTQYF. In nucleotides, the sequence is TGTGCCAGCAGTCCCAGCGGGGGGGACGCAGATACGCAGTATTTT.